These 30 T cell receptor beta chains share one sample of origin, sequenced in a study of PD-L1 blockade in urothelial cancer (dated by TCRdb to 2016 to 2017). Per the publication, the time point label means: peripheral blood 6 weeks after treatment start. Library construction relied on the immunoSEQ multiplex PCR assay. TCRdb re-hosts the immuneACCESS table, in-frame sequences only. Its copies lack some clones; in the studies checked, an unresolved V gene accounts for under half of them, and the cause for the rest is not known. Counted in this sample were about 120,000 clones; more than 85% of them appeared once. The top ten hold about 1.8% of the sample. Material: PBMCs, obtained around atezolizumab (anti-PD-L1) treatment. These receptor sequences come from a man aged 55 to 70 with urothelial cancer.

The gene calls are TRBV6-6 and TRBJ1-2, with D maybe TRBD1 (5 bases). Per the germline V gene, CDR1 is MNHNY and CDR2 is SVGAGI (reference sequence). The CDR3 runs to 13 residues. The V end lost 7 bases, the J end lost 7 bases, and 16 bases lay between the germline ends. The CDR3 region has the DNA TGTGCCAGCATTGACAGAACGCAATCTGGCTACACCTTC. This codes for CASIDRTQSGYTF.

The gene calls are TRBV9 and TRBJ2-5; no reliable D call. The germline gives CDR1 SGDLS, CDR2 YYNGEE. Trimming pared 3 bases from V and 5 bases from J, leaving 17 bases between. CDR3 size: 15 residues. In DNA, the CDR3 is TGTGCCAGCAGCGCAGCGAATAGCCGCCAGGAGACCCAGTACTTC. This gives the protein CASSAANSRQETQYF.

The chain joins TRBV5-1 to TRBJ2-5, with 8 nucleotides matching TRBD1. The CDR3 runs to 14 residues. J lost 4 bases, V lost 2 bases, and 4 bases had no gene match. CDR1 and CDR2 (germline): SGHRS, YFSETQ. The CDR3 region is CASSFGQGVETQYF. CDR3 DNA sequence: TGCGCCAGCAGCTTCGGACAGGGAGTAGAGACCCAGTACTTC.

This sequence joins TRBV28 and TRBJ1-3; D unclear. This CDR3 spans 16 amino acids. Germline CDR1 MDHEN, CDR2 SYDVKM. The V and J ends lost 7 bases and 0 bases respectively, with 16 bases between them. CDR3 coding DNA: TGTGCCAGCACTATACCCGGACGGGGCTCTGGAAACACCATATATTTT. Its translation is CASTIPGRGSGNTIYF. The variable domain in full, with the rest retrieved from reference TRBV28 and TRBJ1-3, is DVKVTQSSRYLVKRTGEKVFLECVQDMDHENMFWYRQDPGLGLRLIYFSYDVKMKEKGDIPEGYSVSREKKERFSLILESASTNQTSMYLCASTIPGRGSGNTIYFGEGSWLTVV.

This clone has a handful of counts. The DNA for the CDR3 is TGTGCCTGGAGTGACGGGGACAGGGAAGGTGAGCAGTTCTTC. It encodes CAWSDGDREGEQFF. The V and J genes are TRBV30 and TRBJ2-1, with 9 bases aligning to TRBD1. The V gene end was trimmed by 1 base and the J gene end by 9 bases; junction bases not matched to a gene: 7. The CDR3 covers 14 residues. The germline V gene encodes CDR1 GTSNPN and CDR2 SVGIG (reference sequence).

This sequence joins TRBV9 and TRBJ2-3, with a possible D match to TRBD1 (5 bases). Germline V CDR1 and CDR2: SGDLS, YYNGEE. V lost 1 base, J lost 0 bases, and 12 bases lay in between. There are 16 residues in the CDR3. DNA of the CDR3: TGTGCCAGCAGCGTAAGTACCAGGGATAGCACAGATACGCAGTATTTT. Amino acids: CASSVSTRDSTDTQYF.

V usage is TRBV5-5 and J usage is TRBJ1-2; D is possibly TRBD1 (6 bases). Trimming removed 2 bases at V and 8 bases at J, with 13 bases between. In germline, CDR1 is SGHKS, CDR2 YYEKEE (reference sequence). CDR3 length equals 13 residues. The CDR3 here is CASSFGQGSGYTF. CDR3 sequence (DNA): TGTGCCAGCAGCTTTGGTCAGGGGAGCGGCTACACCTTC.

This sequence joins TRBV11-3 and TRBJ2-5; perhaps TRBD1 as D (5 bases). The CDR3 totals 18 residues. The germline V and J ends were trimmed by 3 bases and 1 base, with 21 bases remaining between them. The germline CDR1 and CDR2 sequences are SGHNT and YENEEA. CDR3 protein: CASSFLPRYTGVQETQYF. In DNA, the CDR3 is TGTGCCAGCAGCTTCCTCCCCCGATATACAGGAGTCCAAGAGACCCAGTACTTC.

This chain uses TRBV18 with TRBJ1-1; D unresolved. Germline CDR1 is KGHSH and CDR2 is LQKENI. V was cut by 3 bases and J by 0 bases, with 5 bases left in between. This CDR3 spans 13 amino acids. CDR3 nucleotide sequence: TGTGCCAGCTCACCTAAAATGAACACTGAAGCTTTCTTT. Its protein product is CASSPKMNTEAFF.

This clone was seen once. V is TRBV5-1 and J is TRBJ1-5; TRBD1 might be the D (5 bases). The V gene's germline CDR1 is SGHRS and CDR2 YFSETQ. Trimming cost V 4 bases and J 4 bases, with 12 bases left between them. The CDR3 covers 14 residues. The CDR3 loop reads CASSPGGGNQPQHF. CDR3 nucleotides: TGCGCCAGCAGCCCGGGGGGGGGTAATCAGCCCCAGCATTTT.

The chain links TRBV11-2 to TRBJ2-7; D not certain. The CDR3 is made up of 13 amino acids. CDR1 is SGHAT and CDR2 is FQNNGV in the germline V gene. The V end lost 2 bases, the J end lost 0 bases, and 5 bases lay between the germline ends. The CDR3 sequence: CASSLHGSYEQYF. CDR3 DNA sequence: TGTGCCAGCAGCTTACACGGCTCCTACGAGCAGTACTTC. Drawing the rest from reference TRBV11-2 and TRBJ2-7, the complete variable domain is EAGVAQSPRYKIIEKRQSVAFWCNPISGHATLYWYQQILGQGPKLLIQFQNNGVVDDSQLPKDRFSAERLKGVDSTLKIQPAKLEDSAVYLCASSLHGSYEQYFGPGTRLTVT.

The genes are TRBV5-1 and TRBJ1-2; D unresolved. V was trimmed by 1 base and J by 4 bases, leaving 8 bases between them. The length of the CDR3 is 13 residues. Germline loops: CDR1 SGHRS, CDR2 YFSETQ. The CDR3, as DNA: TGCGCCAGCAGCTTGTCCCTCCTCTATGGCTACACCTTC. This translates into CASSLSLLYGYTF.

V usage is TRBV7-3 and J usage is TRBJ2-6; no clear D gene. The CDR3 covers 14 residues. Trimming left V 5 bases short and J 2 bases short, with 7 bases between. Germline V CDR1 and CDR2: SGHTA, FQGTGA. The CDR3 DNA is TGTGCCAGCAGCCCGCGGCCTGGGGCCAACGTCCTGACTTTC. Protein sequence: CASSPRPGANVLTF.

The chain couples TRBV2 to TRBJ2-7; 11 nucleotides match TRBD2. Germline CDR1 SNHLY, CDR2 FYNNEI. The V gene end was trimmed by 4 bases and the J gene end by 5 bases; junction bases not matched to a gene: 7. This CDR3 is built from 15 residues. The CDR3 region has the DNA TGTGCCAGCAGTGGAATTAGCGGGAGGGCCCACGAGCAGTACTTC. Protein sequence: CASSGISGRAHEQYF. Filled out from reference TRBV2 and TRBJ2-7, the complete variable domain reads EPEVTQTPSHQVTQMGQEVILRCVPISNHLYFYWYRQILGQKVEFLVSFYNNEISEKSEIFDDQFSVERPDGSNFTLKIRSTKLEDSAMYFCASSGISGRAHEQYFGPGTRLTVT.

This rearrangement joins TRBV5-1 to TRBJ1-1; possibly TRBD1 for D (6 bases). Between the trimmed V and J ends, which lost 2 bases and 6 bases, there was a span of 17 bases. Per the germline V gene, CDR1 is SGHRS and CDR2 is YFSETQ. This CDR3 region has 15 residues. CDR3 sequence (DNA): TGCGCCAGCAGCTTCCAAGACAGGAGGCAGGCTGAAGCTTTCTTT. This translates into CASSFQDRRQAEAFF.

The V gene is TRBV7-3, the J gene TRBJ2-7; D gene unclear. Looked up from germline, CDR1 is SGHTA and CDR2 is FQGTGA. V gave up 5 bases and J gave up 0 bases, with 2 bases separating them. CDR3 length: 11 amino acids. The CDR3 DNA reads TGTGCCAGCAGCCTCTCCTACGAGCAGTACTTC. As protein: CASSLSYEQYF.

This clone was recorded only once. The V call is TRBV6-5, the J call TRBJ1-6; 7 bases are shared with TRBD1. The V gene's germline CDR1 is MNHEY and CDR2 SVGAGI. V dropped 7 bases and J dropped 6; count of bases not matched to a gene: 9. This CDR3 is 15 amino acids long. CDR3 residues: CASTDRTGGNSPLHF. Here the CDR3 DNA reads TGTGCCAGCACGGACAGGACAGGAGGTAATTCACCCCTCCACTTT.

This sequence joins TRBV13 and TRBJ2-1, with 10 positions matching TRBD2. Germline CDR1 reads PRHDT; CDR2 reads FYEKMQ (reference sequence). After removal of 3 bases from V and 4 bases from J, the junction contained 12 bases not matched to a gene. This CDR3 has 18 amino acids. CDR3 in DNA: TGTGCCAGCAGCTTTACGGTGGGGTCTAGCGGGGGTTACAATGAGCAGTTCTTC. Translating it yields CASSFTVGSSGGYNEQFF.

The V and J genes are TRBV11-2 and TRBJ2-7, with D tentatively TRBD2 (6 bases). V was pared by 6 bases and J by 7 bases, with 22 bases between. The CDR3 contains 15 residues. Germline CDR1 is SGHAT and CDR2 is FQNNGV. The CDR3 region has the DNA TGTGCCAGCAGACAGAGCTTGATGGGGGGACTGGAGCAGTACTTC. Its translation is CASRQSLMGGLEQYF. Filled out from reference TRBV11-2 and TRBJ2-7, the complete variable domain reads EAGVAQSPRYKIIEKRQSVAFWCNPISGHATLYWYQQILGQGPKLLIQFQNNGVVDDSQLPKDRFSAERLKGVDSTLKIQPAKLEDSAVYLCASRQSLMGGLEQYFGPGTRLTVT.

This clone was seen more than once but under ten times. CDR3 residues: CASSASHEQYF. The CDR3, as DNA: TGTGCCAGCAGCGCTAGCCACGAGCAGTACTTC. The chain couples TRBV6-1 to TRBJ2-7; possible D gene TRBD2, 5 bases. V was shortened by 6 bases and J by 5 bases, with 8 bases between the two germline ends. Germline V gives CDR1 MNHNS, CDR2 SASEGT. CDR3 length equals 11 residues.

The DNA of the CDR3 is TGTGCCAGCACTCTCAGATCATGGACAGGGATGAACACTGAAGCTTTCTTT. This sequence encodes CASTLRSWTGMNTEAFF. The chain joins TRBV28 to TRBJ1-1, with TRBD1 matching over 8 bases. This CDR3 is 17 amino acids long. The junction had 13 bases not matched to a gene; V was cut back by 7 bases and J by 0 bases. In germline, CDR1 is MDHEN, CDR2 SYDVKM.

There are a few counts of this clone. CDR3 DNA sequence: TGTGCCAGCAGCGTTACAGGGAGCACTGAAGCTTTCTTT. Translated, it gives CASSVTGSTEAFF. The chain uses TRBV9 and TRBJ1-1; TRBD1 is a possible D gene (6 bases). Germline V gene data show CDR1 as SGDLS and CDR2 as YYNGEE. The V and J ends lost 2 bases and 4 bases respectively, with 9 bases between them. This CDR3 spans 13 amino acids.

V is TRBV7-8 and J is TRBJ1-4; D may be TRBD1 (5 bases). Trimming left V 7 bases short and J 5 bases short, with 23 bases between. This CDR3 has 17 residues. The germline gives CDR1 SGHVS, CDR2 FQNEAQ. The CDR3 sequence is CASIKQWATGPNEKLFF. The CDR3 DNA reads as TGTGCCAGCATCAAACAGTGGGCAACAGGCCCCAATGAAAAACTGTTTTTT.

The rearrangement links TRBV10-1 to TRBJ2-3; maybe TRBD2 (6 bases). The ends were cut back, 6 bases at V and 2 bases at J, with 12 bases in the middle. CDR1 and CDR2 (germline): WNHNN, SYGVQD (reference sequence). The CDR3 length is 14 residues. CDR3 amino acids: CASSRDSSTDTQYF. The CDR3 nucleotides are TGCGCCAGCAGCCGGGACTCTTCCACAGATACGCAGTATTTT.

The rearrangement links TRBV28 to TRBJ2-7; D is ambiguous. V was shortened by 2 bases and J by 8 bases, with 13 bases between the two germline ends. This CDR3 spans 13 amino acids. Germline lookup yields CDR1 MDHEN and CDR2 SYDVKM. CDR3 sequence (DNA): TGTGCCAGCAGTTTACGGTGGAACAGTCAGCAGTACTTC. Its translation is CASSLRWNSQQYF. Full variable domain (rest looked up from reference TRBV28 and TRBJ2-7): DVKVTQSSRYLVKRTGEKVFLECVQDMDHENMFWYRQDPGLGLRLIYFSYDVKMKEKGDIPEGYSVSREKKERFSLILESASTNQTSMYLCASSLRWNSQQYFGPGTRLTVT.

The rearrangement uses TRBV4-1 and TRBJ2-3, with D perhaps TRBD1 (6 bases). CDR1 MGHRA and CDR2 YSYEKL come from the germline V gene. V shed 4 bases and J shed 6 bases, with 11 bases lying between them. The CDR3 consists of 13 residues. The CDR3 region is CASSPVGADTQYF. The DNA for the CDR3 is TGCGCCAGCAGCCCTGTGGGGGCCGATACGCAGTATTTT.

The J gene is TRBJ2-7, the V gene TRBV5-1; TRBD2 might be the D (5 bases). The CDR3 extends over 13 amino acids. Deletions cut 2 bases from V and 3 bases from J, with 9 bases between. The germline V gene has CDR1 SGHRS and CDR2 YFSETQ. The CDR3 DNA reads TGCGCCAGCAGCTTCCCGGGGAACTACGAGCAGTACTTC. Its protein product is CASSFPGNYEQYF.

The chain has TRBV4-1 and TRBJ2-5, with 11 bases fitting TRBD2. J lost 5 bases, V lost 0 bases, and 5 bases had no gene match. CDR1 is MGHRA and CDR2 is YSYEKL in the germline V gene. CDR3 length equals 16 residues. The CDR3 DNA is TGCGCCAGCAGCCAAGATAAGGGGACTAGCGGCGAGACCCAGTACTTC. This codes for CASSQDKGTSGETQYF.

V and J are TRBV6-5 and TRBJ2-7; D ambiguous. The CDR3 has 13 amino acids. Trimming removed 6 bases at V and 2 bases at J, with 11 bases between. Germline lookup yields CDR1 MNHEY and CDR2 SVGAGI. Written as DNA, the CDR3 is TGTGCCAGCAGGGGCAGCCAAGCCTACGAGCAGTACTTC. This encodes CASRGSQAYEQYF.

The CDR3 is CASSSPGLAGSRDEQYF. In DNA form, the CDR3 reads TGTGCCAGCAGCTCTCCGGGACTAGCGGGTTCCCGGGACGAGCAGTACTTC. The rearrangement joins TRBV7-8 to TRBJ2-7; TRBD2 matches at 12 bases. The CDR3 runs to 17 residues. Trimming took 4 bases from V and 5 from J; bases not matched to a gene: 12. Germline V lookup: CDR1 SGHVS, CDR2 FQNEAQ. The full variable domain, completed using reference TRBV7-8 and TRBJ2-7, is GAGVSQSPRYKVAKRGQDVALRCDPISGHVSLFWYQQALGQGPEFLTYFQNEAQLDKSGLPSDRFFAERPEGSVSTLKIQRTQQEDSAVYLCASSSPGLAGSRDEQYFGPGTRLTVT.